The rows below give T cell receptor beta chains drawn from one sample of a study of control samples from healthy donors and cancer patients. Here immunoSEQ multiplex PCR was the method, and the copy in TCRdb shows in-frame clones only, minus some. Of tens of thousands of clones listed, about 80% are singletons. Material for sequencing was PBMCs. The receptors shown here come from a man aged 55-75 years with head and neck cancer. The conserved cysteine and the conserved F or W are not part of the CDR3 here. Fields, in order: J gene, V gene, CDR3 protein.

j_gene: TRBJ2-7
v_gene: TRBV6-5
CDR3aa: ASSLGPVDEQY

j_gene: TRBJ1-1
v_gene: TRBV27
CDR3aa: ASSSTTWGNTEAF

j_gene: TRBJ1-6
v_gene: TRBV7-2
CDR3aa: ASSPTVLLNSPLH

j_gene: TRBJ2-1
v_gene: TRBV10-1
CDR3aa: ASSESGPQNEQF

j_gene: TRBJ2-7
v_gene: TRBV2
CDR3aa: ASSVQAGPYEQY

j_gene: TRBJ2-1
v_gene: TRBV7-2
CDR3aa: ASSLSWGNEQF

j_gene: TRBJ2-1
v_gene: TRBV7-2
CDR3aa: ASSLRSAYNEQF

j_gene: TRBJ1-4
v_gene: TRBV7-9
CDR3aa: ASSLGQGKSNEKLF

j_gene: TRBJ2-7
v_gene: TRBV7-2
CDR3aa: ASSLGTGGTYEQY

j_gene: TRBJ1-1
v_gene: TRBV12-3/TRBV12-4
CDR3aa: ASSRDRGAF

j_gene: TRBJ2-7
v_gene: TRBV5-6
CDR3aa: ASSPPGRNYEQY

j_gene: TRBJ2-3
v_gene: TRBV5-6
CDR3aa: ASSVGGRSTDTQY

j_gene: TRBJ2-7
v_gene: TRBV5-4
CDR3aa: ASSLGAIDEQY

j_gene: TRBJ1-2
v_gene: TRBV30
CDR3aa: AWRKDSYGYT

j_gene: TRBJ2-5
v_gene: TRBV30
CDR3aa: AWRVAGQETQY

j_gene: TRBJ1-5
v_gene: TRBV6-1
CDR3aa: ASSDAGTQSNQPQH

j_gene: TRBJ1-2
v_gene: TRBV3-1/TRBV3-2
CDR3aa: ASSQAGQSYGYT

j_gene: TRBJ2-2
v_gene: TRBV7-7
CDR3aa: ASSSSGRNSGELF

j_gene: TRBJ2-3
v_gene: TRBV9
CDR3aa: ASSVVAETTDTQY

j_gene: TRBJ1-6
v_gene: TRBV28
CDR3aa: ASSPPGSPLH

j_gene: TRBJ2-3
v_gene: TRBV7-9
CDR3aa: ASSPGGDTDTQY

j_gene: TRBJ1-2
v_gene: TRBV28
CDR3aa: ASSLPDGNYGYT

j_gene: TRBJ2-3
v_gene: TRBV5-1
CDR3aa: ASSFILAGAADTQY

j_gene: TRBJ2-7
v_gene: TRBV18
CDR3aa: ASSPPSNSYEQY